The subject of this entry is one T cell receptor beta chain. Under the authors' procedure: Amplification of reference gene primers provided the estimated nucleated cell counts. Produced via immunoSEQ multiplex PCR; TCRdb's table is partial and in-frame only. V and J calls and clone size are given by that table; D and trimming were obtained from the DNA. The top ten clones hold around 27% of a sample with 52,000 or so clones, around 86% of them seen once. This entry is derived from a study of blood T cell repertoires in COVID-19. The CDR3 sequence is 18 residues long. Germline assignment: CDR1 SGHAT and CDR2 FQNNGV. The germline V and J ends were trimmed by 1 base and 0 bases, with 15 bases remaining between them.

The sample taken for sequencing was peripheral blood. This receptor was identified in a human donor in a cohort sampled during active COVID-19. The genes are TRBV11-2 and TRBJ1-4; D is undetermined. CDR3 protein: CASSLAGRDLATNEKLFF. The CDR3 nucleotides are TGTGCCAGCAGCTTAGCCGGCAGAGACCTAGCAACTAATGAAAAACTGTTTTTT. The variable domain in full, completed from reference TRBV11-2 and TRBJ1-4, reads EAGVAQSPRYKIIEKRQSVAFWCNPISGHATLYWYQQILGQGPKLLIQFQNNGVVDDSQLPKDRFSAERLKGVDSTLKIQPAKLEDSAVYLCASSLAGRDLATNEKLFFGSGTQLSVL.